This paragraph covers one TCR beta chain sequence. The antigen is not known. The data stem from a study of PD-L1 blockade in urothelial cancer. Across the whole study: The number of prior chemotherapy regimens per patient was 0 to 3. T cells numbered a median of about 150,000 in the blood samples. Blood was evaluated 3 weeks (second dose) and 6 weeks after therapy began.

TCRdb keeps only in-frame clones here, not all; method: immunoSEQ multiplex PCR. The sample yields some 110,000 clones, under 95% seen once. Overall study findings and caveats: Expansion of tumor-associated blood clones at 3 weeks was greater in durable-benefit patients.

The CDR3 has 13 amino acids. V shed 5 bases and J shed 6 bases, with 12 bases lying between them. CDR1 and CDR2 (germline): SGHDT, YYEEEE. Time point reported: peripheral blood 6 weeks after treatment start. The clonotype originates from a man in his sixties with urothelial cancer. V is TRBV5-6 and J is TRBJ2-1; D not resolved. The sample here was PBMCs, taken around atezolizumab (anti-PD-L1) treatment. This CDR3 is CASSPSPTNEQFF. Written as DNA, the CDR3 is TGTGCCAGCAGTCCCTCCCCTACCAATGAGCAGTTCTTC.